One and the same sample provided the 25 T cell receptor beta chains below, sequenced in a study of blood T cell repertoires in COVID-19 (dated by TCRdb to 2018 to 2021). Library creation used the immunoSEQ multiplex PCR assay. TCRdb limited this immuneACCESS table to in-frame rearrangements with V and J called. A share of clones is missing; checked studies link under half to unresolved V genes, and the rest is unexplained. The sample yields some 100,000 clones; about four fifths were counted once. Of the sample, roughly 17% falls within the top ten clones. Sequencing was carried out using peripheral blood. These receptors were collected from a woman aged 60-75 years with acute or convalescent COVID-19.

This clone occurred once. The chain joins TRBV11-3 to TRBJ1-2; no firm D call. The CDR3 covers 12 residues. Per the germline V gene, CDR1 is SGHNT and CDR2 is YENEEA. V dropped 3 bases and J dropped 5 bases, with 7 bases sitting between them. DNA for the CDR3: TGTGCCAGCAGCTTTCAGGATTATGGCTACACCTTC. As protein: CASSFQDYGYTF. Full variable domain (outside the CDR3, taken from reference TRBV11-3 and TRBJ1-2): EAGVVQSPRYKIIEKKQPVAFWCNPISGHNTLYWYLQNLGQGPELLIRYENEEAVDDSQLPKDRFSAERLKGVDSTLKIQPAELGDSAVYLCASSFQDYGYTFGSGTRLTVV.

The genes are TRBV2 and TRBJ2-5; a possible D gene is TRBD1 (6 bases). Germline assignment: CDR1 SNHLY and CDR2 FYNNEI. This CDR3 contains 15 residues. Between the trimmed V and J ends, which lost 8 bases and 2 bases, there was a span of 18 bases. The CDR3 nucleotides read TGTGCCAGCCTCGAACTGGGGCAGGGGCAAGAGACCCAGTACTTC. It translates to CASLELGQGQETQYF.

In this sample, this clone turned up a few times. The chain joins TRBV11-2 to TRBJ1-2; 8 bases map to TRBD1. Germline V lookup: CDR1 SGHAT, CDR2 FQNNGV. CDR3 length: 15 amino acids. The J segment lost 8 bases and the V segment lost 2 bases, leaving 10 bases of the junction unmatched. In DNA, the CDR3 is TGTGCCAGCAGCTTAAATCAGGGGGCCCCTAGGGGCTACACCTTC. Translated: CASSLNQGAPRGYTF.

The chain couples TRBV6-1 to TRBJ2-1, with D possibly TRBD2 on 5 matching bases. V lost 1 base and J 7 bases, leaving 17 bases between the germline ends. Per the germline V gene, CDR1 is MNHNS and CDR2 is SASEGT. This CDR3 comprises 16 residues. The CDR3 sequence is CASSEDVGLPRNEQFF. Here the CDR3 DNA reads TGTGCCAGCAGTGAAGACGTAGGACTCCCCAGGAATGAGCAGTTCTTC.

The chain couples TRBV7-9 to TRBJ1-2, with D uncertain. This CDR3 is 13 amino acids long. V gave up 3 bases and J gave up 4 bases, with 9 bases separating them. Germline V CDR1 and CDR2: SEHNR, FQNEAQ (reference sequence). The DNA of the CDR3 is TGTGCCAGCAGCTTTTCTTCCTCCTATGGCTACACCTTC. This sequence encodes CASSFSSSYGYTF.

The CDR3 nucleotides are TGTGCCAGCAGCCAGACTAGCGGGGGGGGTAACCAAGAGACCCAGTACTTC. Its translation: CASSQTSGGGNQETQYF. The V call is TRBV4-2, the J call TRBJ2-5; TRBD2 agrees at 14 bases. CDR1 and CDR2 (germline): LGHNA, YNFKEQ. V was clipped by 3 bases and J by 0 bases; unmatched bases: 3. CDR3 length equals 17 residues.

This chain connects TRBV28 to TRBJ1-3, with D perhaps TRBD1 (5 bases). CDR1 and CDR2 from the germline V gene are MDHEN and SYDVKM. V dropped 5 bases and J dropped 3 bases, with 14 bases sitting between them. This CDR3 is 15 amino acids long. CDR3 loop: CASSLPGRVGNTIYF. The CDR3 nucleotides are TGTGCCAGCAGTCTCCCAGGGCGCGTTGGAAACACCATATATTTT.

The chain has TRBV7-2 and TRBJ1-1; no clear D. The CDR3 loop spans 13 amino acids. Trimming pared 0 bases from V and 1 base from J, leaving 3 bases between. Germline CDR1 is SGHTA and CDR2 is FQGNSA. The CDR3 here is CASSLARNTEAFF. The CDR3, as DNA: TGTGCCAGCAGCTTAGCTAGGAACACTGAAGCTTTCTTT.

The rearrangement links TRBV3-1 (or the pseudogene TRBV3-2) to TRBJ1-6; D ambiguous. The germline V and J ends were trimmed by 0 bases and 8 bases, with 5 bases remaining between them. This CDR3 spans 13 amino acids. Germline V CDR1 and CDR2: LGHDT, YNNKEL (reference sequence). Written as DNA, the CDR3 is TGTGCCAGCAGCCAAGATGCGGATTCACCCCTCCACTTT. It translates to CASSQDADSPLHF.

The V gene is TRBV6-1, the J gene TRBJ1-4, with TRBD1 identical over 9 bases. The length of the CDR3 is 16 residues. Losses at the gene ends were 4 bases for V and 5 bases for J; bases not matched to a gene: 8. Germline CDR1 and CDR2: MNHNS and SASEGT. The DNA for the CDR3 is TGTGCCAGCAGTGTGCTGGCCGGGACAGGGAATGAAAAACTGTTTTTT. This gives the protein CASSVLAGTGNEKLFF.

The chain couples TRBV5-4 to TRBJ1-4; 9 nucleotides match TRBD1. V dropped 0 bases and J dropped 4; count of bases not matched to a gene: 1. The CDR3 runs 15 residues. The germline V gene has CDR1 SGHNT and CDR2 YYREEE (reference sequence). CDR3 amino acids: CASSLGTGVNEKLFF. CDR3 DNA sequence: TGTGCCAGCAGCTTGGGGACAGGGGTTAATGAAAAACTGTTTTTT.

The V call is TRBV7-2, the J call TRBJ2-2; possibly TRBD1 for D (6 bases). V was pared by 3 bases and J by 4 bases, with 12 bases between. The CDR3 length is 15 residues. Per germline, CDR1 SGHTA and CDR2 FQGNSA. CDR3 nucleotide sequence: TGTGCCAGCAGCTTGGGACACGGATCCACCGGGGAGCTGTTTTTT. This gives the protein CASSLGHGSTGELFF. Together with reference TRBV7-2 and TRBJ2-2, the CDR3 gives the full variable domain: GAGVSQSPSNKVTEKGKDVELRCDPISGHTALYWYRQSLGQGLEFLIYFQGNSAPDKSGLPSDRFSAERTGGSVSTLTIQRTQQEDSAVYLCASSLGHGSTGELFFGEGSRLTVL.

V and J are TRBV7-9 and TRBJ1-1; D gene ambiguous. Trimming left V 6 bases short and J 10 bases short, with 15 bases between. Germline CDR1 and CDR2: SEHNR and FQNEAQ (reference sequence). The CDR3 has 12 residues. CDR3 region: CASREDRGGAFF. The CDR3 nucleotides are TGTGCCAGCAGGGAGGACCGGGGAGGAGCTTTCTTT. Complete variable domain (other parts from reference TRBV7-9 and TRBJ1-1): DTGVSQNPRHKITKRGQNVTFRCDPISEHNRLYWYRQTLGQGPEFLTYFQNEAQLEKSRLLSDRFSAERPKGSFSTLEIQRTEQGDSAMYLCASREDRGGAFFGQGTRLTVV.

J is TRBJ1-2 and V is TRBV28, with no clear D. V dropped 1 base and J dropped 4 bases, with 10 bases sitting between them. The CDR3 loop spans 14 amino acids. The germline V gene has CDR1 MDHEN and CDR2 SYDVKM. The CDR3 loop is CASSLYQLRYGYTF. The CDR3 DNA sequence: TGTGCCAGCAGTTTATACCAACTCCGCTATGGCTACACCTTC.

This chain uses TRBV5-1 with TRBJ1-6, with 7 bases that match TRBD1. Germline CDR1 SGHRS, CDR2 YFSETQ. The junction had 9 bases not matched to a gene; V was cut back by 5 bases and J by 7 bases. This CDR3 has 15 residues. Here the CDR3 reads CASRSPGTENSPLHF. The DNA of the CDR3 is TGCGCCAGCAGATCGCCCGGGACAGAAAATTCACCCCTCCACTTT.

The gene calls are TRBV5-6 and TRBJ2-5, with D possibly TRBD2 on 5 matching bases. The CDR3 runs to 15 residues. The V gene lost 4 bases and the J gene lost 2 bases, with 15 bases spanning the gap. Germline CDR1 and CDR2: SGHDT and YYEEEE. Written as DNA, the CDR3 is TGTGCCAGCAGCCCCCGAAACCCGGGACAAGAGACCCAGTACTTC. This gives the protein CASSPRNPGQETQYF.

This clone is categorized as medium-sized. The chain combines TRBV19 with TRBJ1-4; unclear D gene. The V end was cut by 3 bases, the J end by 8 bases, with 10 bases between. The CDR3 contains 13 residues. The germline CDR1 and CDR2 sequences are LNHDA and SQIVND (reference sequence). The DNA for the CDR3 is TGTGCCAGTAGTATCCGGGGAGGCGAAAAACTGTTTTTT. Protein product: CASSIRGGEKLFF.

CDR3 protein: CASSQEIGQNGNTIYF. In nucleotides, the CDR3 is TGCGCCAGCAGCCAAGAAATAGGACAGAATGGAAACACCATATATTTT. The chain links TRBV4-1 to TRBJ1-3; perhaps TRBD1 as D (6 bases). This CDR3 region has 16 residues. The V gene lost 0 bases and the J gene lost 3 bases, with 12 bases spanning the gap. From germline, CDR1 is MGHRA and CDR2 YSYEKL.

V gene TRBV6-1 combines with J gene TRBJ2-7; TRBD2 matches 9 bases. The CDR3 loop spans 16 amino acids. The germline gives CDR1 MNHNS, CDR2 SASEGT. J lost 0 bases, V lost 3 bases, and 6 bases had no gene match. In DNA form, the CDR3 reads TGTGCCAGCAGTGATTTACTAGCGGGTGCCTCCTACGAGCAGTACTTC. This translates into CASSDLLAGASYEQYF.

CDR3 sequence (DNA): TGTGCCAGCAGCTTAGATGCGCACTACTATGGCTACACCTTC. Translating it yields CASSLDAHYYGYTF. The rearrangement uses TRBV7-9 and TRBJ1-2; D is ambiguous. The germline V and J ends were trimmed by 1 base and 3 bases, with 9 bases remaining between them. The CDR3 length is 14 residues. Germline V CDR1 and CDR2: SEHNR, FQNEAQ (reference sequence).

The V call is TRBV4-3, the J call TRBJ1-5; D is possibly TRBD1 (5 bases). V was shortened by 0 bases and J by 1 base, with 7 bases between the two germline ends. CDR1 is LGHNA and CDR2 is YSLEER in the germline V gene. The CDR3 loop spans 15 amino acids. CDR3 region: CASSQESGSNQPQHF. Here the CDR3 DNA reads TGCGCCAGCAGCCAAGAGTCAGGGAGCAATCAGCCCCAGCATTTT.

The V gene is TRBV3-1 (or the pseudogene TRBV3-2), the J gene TRBJ1-1; no firm D call. CDR3 length: 13 residues. Germline values: CDR1 LGHDT, CDR2 YNNKEL (reference sequence). Trimming left V 2 bases short and J 7 bases short, with 11 bases between. The CDR3 reads CASSQLRRDEAFF. The CDR3 DNA sequence: TGTGCCAGCAGCCAATTACGGCGGGATGAAGCTTTCTTT.

The genes are TRBV20-1 and TRBJ2-3; 7 nucleotides agree with TRBD2. The CDR3 has 17 amino acids. Germline trimming cut 3 bases from V and 1 base from J; bases unmatched to any gene: 13. Germline CDR1 and CDR2: DFQATT and SNEGSKA (reference sequence). The CDR3 sequence: CSASHEYAAGGTDTQYF. The CDR3 coding sequence is TGCAGTGCTAGTCACGAGTACGCGGCGGGGGGCACAGATACGCAGTATTTT.

This chain's CDR3 is CASSRQEDSNQPQHF. CDR3 sequence (DNA): TGCGCCAGCAGCCGACAGGAGGATAGCAATCAGCCCCAGCATTTT. The rearrangement links TRBV4-1 to TRBJ1-5; possible D gene TRBD1, 6 bases. The germline gives CDR1 MGHRA, CDR2 YSYEKL. Trimming pared 4 bases from V and 0 bases from J, leaving 10 bases between. The CDR3 totals 15 residues.

A single count supports this clone. The rearrangement joins TRBV18 to TRBJ1-1, with a tentative D call TRBD1 (5 bases). The CDR3 extends over 14 amino acids. Germline V gene lookup returns CDR1 KGHSH and CDR2 LQKENI. V lost 3 bases to trimming and J lost 5 bases, with 13 bases between them. As DNA, the CDR3 is TGTGCCAGCTCACCCGACAGCGGGGGGACTGAAGCTTTCTTT. As protein: CASSPDSGGTEAFF.